This T cell receptor (beta chain) was retrieved from a study of shared clonotypes between healthy human individuals. An approximately 220 ng quantity of DNA, roughly 32,000 T cell genomes, went into the sorted-subset replicate PCRs. Profiling relied on immunoSEQ multiplex PCR, and the TCRdb table lists in-frame clones only, not all of them. The data contain about 600,000 clones, roughly 98% of them seen just once; the ten biggest clones take up approximately 0.3%. This clone was found once. The antigen remains undetermined. The study, taken as a whole, reports: Compared with clonotypes that all four donors shared, non-shared clonotypes had lower generation probabilities. Having only a few donors restricted how much genetic and exposure-history diversity was captured.

Naivety among CD8 cells was defined by CD45RO negativity and positive CCR7 selection, thereby excluding terminally differentiated effector memory CD45RA+ cells. There were only Caucasian adults among the donors, and all lived in Nashville, Tennessee. The germline V gene has CDR1 SGHDT and CDR2 YYEEEE. Trimming stripped 0 bases from V and 0 bases from J, with 13 bases between. The CDR3 covers 16 residues. The chain recombines TRBV5-6 with TRBJ2-7, with D possibly TRBD1 on 6 matching bases. This clonotype was sampled from a man aged 30 to 39 in good health. The sequencing sample was made of naive CD8+ T cells sorted from blood. This CDR3 is CASSLAQGLASYEQYF. Here the CDR3 DNA reads TGTGCCAGCAGCTTGGCGCAGGGGTTGGCCTCCTACGAGCAGTACTTC.